This T cell receptor beta chain was sequenced in a study of blood T cell repertoires in COVID-19. This CDR3 region has 15 residues. From germline, CDR1 is ENHRY and CDR2 SYGVKD. V was clipped by 0 bases and J by 0 bases, with 9 bases between them. This clone was counted a single time. Original data processing: Quantification of nucleated cells was approximated via reference gene primer amplification. The protocol was immunoSEQ multiplex PCR, while the TCRdb copy is restricted to in-frame clones and leaves out a portion. The V and J calls and the clone size are those of that table, but D and trimming were determined from the DNA. The data show some 57,000 clones, with approximately 92% seen just once and more than 5.5% held by the top ten.

The chain is built from TRBV10-3 and TRBJ2-7; D not certain. This TCR was recovered from a man aged 45-60 years with active COVID-19. Sequencing used peripheral blood. The DNA of the CDR3 is TGTGCCATCAGTGAGTCTCAGGCGAGCTCCTACGAGCAGTACTTC. Translated: CAISESQASSYEQYF.